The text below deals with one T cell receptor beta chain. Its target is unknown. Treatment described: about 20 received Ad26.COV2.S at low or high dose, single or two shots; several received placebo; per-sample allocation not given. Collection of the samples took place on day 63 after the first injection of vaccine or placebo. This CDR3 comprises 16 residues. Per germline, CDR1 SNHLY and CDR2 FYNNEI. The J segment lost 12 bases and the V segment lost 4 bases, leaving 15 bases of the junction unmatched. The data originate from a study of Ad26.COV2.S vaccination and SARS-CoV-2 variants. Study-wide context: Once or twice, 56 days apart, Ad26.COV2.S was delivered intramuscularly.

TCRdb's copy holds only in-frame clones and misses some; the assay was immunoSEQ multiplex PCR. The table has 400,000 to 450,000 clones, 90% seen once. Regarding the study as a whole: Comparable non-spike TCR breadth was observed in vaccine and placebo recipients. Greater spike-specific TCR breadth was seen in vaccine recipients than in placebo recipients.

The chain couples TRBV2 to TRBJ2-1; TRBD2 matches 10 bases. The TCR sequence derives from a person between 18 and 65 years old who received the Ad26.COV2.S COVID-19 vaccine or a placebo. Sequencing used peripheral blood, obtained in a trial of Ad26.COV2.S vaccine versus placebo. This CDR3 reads CASSAREASGSTRQFF. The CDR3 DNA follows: TGTGCCAGCAGTGCCCGGGAGGCTAGCGGGAGTACGAGGCAGTTCTTC. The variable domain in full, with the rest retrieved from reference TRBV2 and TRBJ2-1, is EPEVTQTPSHQVTQMGQEVILRCVPISNHLYFYWYRQILGQKVEFLVSFYNNEISEKSEIFDDQFSVERPDGSNFTLKIRSTKLEDSAMYFCASSAREASGSTRQFFGPGTRLTVL.